This passage covers 25 T cell receptor beta chains from one sample sequenced in a study of T cells after somatic rescue of genetic block. TCRdb's table, derived via immunoSEQ multiplex PCR, lists solely in-frame clones and lacks some. The table shows 45,000 to 70,000 clones, with 95% to 96% occurring only once. Sequenced sample: peripheral blood mononuclear cells (PBMCs). These receptors all stem from a child younger than two.

The V gene is TRBV19, the J gene TRBJ2-1; 9 nucleotides match TRBD2. Germline V gene lookup returns CDR1 LNHDA and CDR2 SQIVND (reference sequence). The CDR3 covers 15 residues. V was pared by 5 bases and J by 5 bases, with 7 bases of the junction left unmatched. Here the CDR3 DNA reads TGTGCCAGTAGTTCCCCCCCTAGCGGGAACAATGAGCAGTTCTTC. Its translation: CASSSPPSGNNEQFF.

The gene calls are TRBV27 and TRBJ2-3; no clear D. The ends were cut back, 4 bases at V and 2 bases at J, with 7 bases in the middle. The CDR3 is 13 residues long. Germline V gene sequence: CDR1 MNHEY, CDR2 SMNVEV (reference sequence). The CDR3 is CASSYGPTDTQYF. CDR3 DNA sequence: TGTGCCAGCAGTTATGGGCCCACAGATACGCAGTATTTT.

The chain joins TRBV6-5 to TRBJ2-5, with D possibly matching TRBD2 (5 bases). This CDR3 region has 14 residues. V lost 8 bases and J lost 4, with 17 bases in between. CDR1 and CDR2 (germline): MNHEY, SVGAGI. CDR3 nucleotides: TGTGCCAGCGCCTCCCCCACCGGAGGAGAGACCCAGTACTTC. Residues: CASASPTGGETQYF.

This chain uses TRBV25-1 with TRBJ2-1; TRBD2 aligns across 11 bases. This CDR3 spans 14 amino acids. Germline values: CDR1 MGHDK, CDR2 SYGVNS. Losses at the gene ends were 5 bases for V and 3 bases for J; bases not matched to a gene: 0. CDR3 in amino acids: CASSLAGGYNEQFF. CDR3 DNA sequence: TGTGCCAGCAGTCTAGCGGGAGGCTACAATGAGCAGTTCTTC.

The chain employs TRBV10-2 and TRBJ1-1, with D tentatively TRBD1 (6 bases). Germline loops: CDR1 WSHSY, CDR2 SAAADI. V was cut by 7 bases and J by 6 bases, with 15 bases left in between. CDR3 length: 13 residues. CDR3 coding DNA: TGCGCCAGCAAACCCGGGGGGCGGGCTGAAGCTTTCTTT. Its protein is CASKPGGRAEAFF.

This clone was recorded once. The chain carries TRBV14 and TRBJ2-2, with D perhaps matching TRBD2 (6 bases). The CDR3 spans 17 residues. V lost 1 base, J lost 3 bases, and 15 bases lay in between. CDR1 is SGHDN, CDR2 FVKESK, per germline. CDR3 residues: CASSQAEGGLYTGELFF. CDR3 DNA: TGTGCCAGCAGCCAAGCTGAGGGAGGTTTATACACCGGGGAGCTGTTTTTT.

CDR3 sequence (DNA): TGTGCCAGCAGCGCGCACCCACCCCGACACCCTAAAGGAGCTTTCTTT. This gives the protein CASSAHPPRHPKGAFF. The V call is TRBV5-5, the J call TRBJ1-1; D unclear. Trimming cost V 4 bases and J 10 bases, with 26 bases left between them. The CDR3 is 16 amino acids. Germline V gives CDR1 SGHKS, CDR2 YYEKEE (reference sequence).

This rearrangement joins TRBV29-1 to TRBJ2-5; D gene uncertain. With 4 bases removed from V and 0 bases from J, the gap between germline ends came to 9 bases. The CDR3 sequence is 13 residues long. From germline, CDR1 is SQVTM and CDR2 ANQGSEA. The CDR3 DNA reads TGCAGCGTTGGAGGCCAATACCAAGAGACCCAGTACTTC. Protein sequence: CSVGGQYQETQYF.

The chain carries TRBV9 and TRBJ1-2; D is unresolved. The CDR3 loop spans 12 amino acids. The germline V gene has CDR1 SGDLS and CDR2 YYNGEE. The V and J ends lost 6 bases and 2 bases respectively, with 8 bases between them. CDR3 nucleotides: TGTGCCAGCACCGGCGGAAACTATGGCTACACCTTC. It yields the protein CASTGGNYGYTF. Full variable domain (remainder filled in from reference TRBV9 and TRBJ1-2): DSGVTQTPKHLITATGQRVTLRCSPRSGDLSVYWYQQSLDQGLQFLIQYYNGEERAKGNILERFSAQQFPDLHSELNLSSLELGDSALYFCASTGGNYGYTFGSGTRLTVV.

The gene calls are TRBV27 and TRBJ1-2; D is possibly TRBD1 (5 bases). The germline gives CDR1 MNHEY, CDR2 SMNVEV (reference sequence). The CDR3 runs to 14 residues. V was clipped by 2 bases and J by 0 bases, with 7 bases between them. The CDR3 region is CASSLRGANYGYTF. The DNA of the CDR3 is TGTGCCAGCAGTTTACGGGGGGCTAACTATGGCTACACCTTC.

V usage is TRBV19 and J usage is TRBJ1-2; no reliable D call. This CDR3 comprises 11 residues. Germline values: CDR1 LNHDA, CDR2 SQIVND (reference sequence). With 7 bases removed from V and 8 bases from J, the gap between germline ends came to 11 bases. CDR3 in DNA: TGTGCCAGTACCTCCGGACTCGGCTACACCTTC. It codes for CASTSGLGYTF.

As regards this clone: Other DNA sequences within the sample encode an identical CDR3. The rearrangement uses TRBV13 and TRBJ2-7; D not resolved. Per the germline V gene, CDR1 is PRHDT and CDR2 is FYEKMQ (reference sequence). V was shortened by 0 bases and J by 0 bases, with 6 bases between the two germline ends. This CDR3 contains 14 residues. CDR3: CASSLGGSSYEQYF. Here the CDR3 DNA reads TGTGCCAGCAGCTTAGGAGGCAGCTCCTACGAGCAGTACTTC.

This chain uses TRBV11-2 with TRBJ1-2; weak D call: TRBD1 (5 bases). V lost 1 base and J 4 bases, leaving 10 bases between the germline ends. Germline V gene data show CDR1 as SGHAT and CDR2 as FQNNGV. The CDR3 covers 14 residues. The CDR3 nucleotides are TGTGCCAGCAGCTTAGCTGGCAGGGTCTATGGCTACACCTTC. It yields the protein CASSLAGRVYGYTF.

The rearrangement joins TRBV6-1 to TRBJ1-5, with 11 bases aligning to TRBD1. This CDR3 is built from 15 residues. V gave up 6 bases and J gave up 2 bases; unmatched junction bases: 3. CDR1 is MNHNS, CDR2 SASEGT, per germline. Here the CDR3 reads CASSLGQGGNQPQHF. DNA of the CDR3: TGTGCCAGCAGCCTGGGACAGGGGGGCAATCAGCCCCAGCATTTT.

This chain links TRBV5-8 with TRBJ1-1; 8 positions match TRBD1. V shed 6 bases and J 0 bases; nucleotides not matched to a gene: 7. The CDR3 extends over 15 amino acids. Germline V lookup: CDR1 SGHTS, CDR2 YDEGEE. In DNA form, the CDR3 reads TGTGCCAGCAACGACAGGGGCCTCATGAACACTGAAGCTTTCTTT. It yields the protein CASNDRGLMNTEAFF.

The chain combines TRBV6-6 with TRBJ2-7; 11 bases fit TRBD2. CDR1 and CDR2 (germline): MNHNY, SVGAGI (reference sequence). V shed 2 bases and J 4 bases; nucleotides not matched to a gene: 1. The CDR3 runs 14 residues. The chain's CDR3 is CASSYTSGSYEQYF. Written as DNA, the CDR3 is TGTGCCAGCAGTTACACTAGCGGGAGTTACGAGCAGTACTTC.

This chain uses TRBV4-2 with TRBJ2-5; possibly TRBD1 for D (6 bases). V was clipped by 1 base and J by 3 bases, with 6 bases between them. The V gene's germline CDR1 is LGHNA and CDR2 YNFKEQ. This CDR3 has 13 residues. CDR3 in DNA: TGTGCCAGCAGCCAAGCAGGGGAAGAGACCCAGTACTTC. Translating it yields CASSQAGEETQYF.

This clone was counted only a few times. The genes are TRBV7-9 and TRBJ2-7, with unresolved D. Per germline, CDR1 SEHNR and CDR2 FQNEAQ (reference sequence). V shed 1 base and J shed 7 bases, with 8 bases lying between them. This CDR3 spans 12 amino acids. CDR3 DNA sequence: TGTGCCAGCAGCTTAGGGGCGAGGGAGCAGTACTTC. This translates into CASSLGAREQYF.

This chain joins TRBV11-2 and TRBJ2-3; 7 nucleotides line up with TRBD2. The germline V gene encodes CDR1 SGHAT and CDR2 FQNNGV. The CDR3 totals 13 residues. V was pared by 3 bases and J by 4 bases, with 1 base of the junction left unmatched. Here the CDR3 reads CASSLAGADTQYF. Here the CDR3 DNA reads TGTGCCAGCAGCTTGGCGGGAGCAGATACGCAGTATTTT.

J is TRBJ2-7 and V is TRBV21-1; TRBD1, the table's D call, lacks a check against the DNA. TRBV21-1 is flagged as a pseudogene. The CDR3 is 15 residues long. CDR3 in amino acids: CASSKEGTGGYEQYF. CDR3 bases: TGTGCCAGCAGCAAAGAGGGGACAGGGGGCTACGAGCAGTACTTC.

V and J are TRBV18 and TRBJ2-1; TRBD1 matches at 9 bases. Germline loops: CDR1 KGHSH, CDR2 LQKENI. Trimming at V came to 3 bases and at J to 9 bases, leaving 6 bases not matched to a gene. The CDR3 is made up of 14 amino acids. CDR3: CASSPRTTGGEQFF. In nucleotides, the CDR3 is TGTGCCAGCTCACCCCGAACGACAGGGGGTGAGCAGTTCTTC.

A remark on this clone: At one of its ends the junction is not consistent with the germline gene, which may arise from a read error. V gene TRBV7-9 combines with J gene TRBJ2-7; D ambiguous. The CDR3 is made up of 13 amino acids. Looked up from germline, CDR1 is SEHNR and CDR2 is FQNEAQ (reference sequence). The CDR3 spells CASSLASPYERYF. In nucleotides, the CDR3 is TGTGCCAGCAGCTTAGCGTCTCCCTACGAGCGGTACTTC.

The chain couples TRBV5-1 to TRBJ1-2; 8 bases agree with TRBD1. The V and J ends lost 4 bases and 3 bases, in that order; junction bases with no gene match: 2. The CDR3 is 13 amino acids. Germline V gene data show CDR1 as SGHRS and CDR2 as YFSETQ. CDR3 in DNA: TGCGCCAGCAGCCCGACAGGGGACTATGGCTACACCTTC. Translating gives CASSPTGDYGYTF.

The rearrangement joins TRBV19 to TRBJ2-4, with D unclear. V dropped 7 bases and J dropped 8 bases, with 0 bases sitting between them. Looked up from germline, CDR1 is LNHDA and CDR2 is SQIVND (reference sequence). The CDR3 runs to 8 residues. In DNA, the CDR3 is TGTGCCAGTAACATTCAGTACTTC. It yields the protein CASNIQYF.

The J gene is TRBJ1-2, the V gene TRBV2; 8 nucleotides match TRBD1. The CDR3 sequence is 14 residues long. The germline CDR1 and CDR2 sequences are SNHLY and FYNNEI. V lost 6 bases and J lost 0; bases outside the gene matches: 3. The CDR3 region is CASRLQGANYGYTF. CDR3 DNA sequence: TGTGCCAGCAGATTACAGGGGGCTAACTATGGCTACACCTTC.